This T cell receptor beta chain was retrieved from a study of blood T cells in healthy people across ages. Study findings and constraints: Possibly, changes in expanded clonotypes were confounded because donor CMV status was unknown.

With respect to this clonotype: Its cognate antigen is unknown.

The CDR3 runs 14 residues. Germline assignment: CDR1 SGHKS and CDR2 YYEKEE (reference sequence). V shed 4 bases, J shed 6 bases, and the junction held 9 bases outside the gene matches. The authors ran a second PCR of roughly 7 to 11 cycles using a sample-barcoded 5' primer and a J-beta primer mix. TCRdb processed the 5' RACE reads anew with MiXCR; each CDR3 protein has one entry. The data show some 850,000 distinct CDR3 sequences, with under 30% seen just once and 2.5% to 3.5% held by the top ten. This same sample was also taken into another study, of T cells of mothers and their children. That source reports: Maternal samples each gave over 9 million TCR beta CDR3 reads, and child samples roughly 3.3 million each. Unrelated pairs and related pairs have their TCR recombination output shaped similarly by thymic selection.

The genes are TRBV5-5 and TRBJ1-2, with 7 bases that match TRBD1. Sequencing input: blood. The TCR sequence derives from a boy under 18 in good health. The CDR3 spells CASSRGQPVDGYTF. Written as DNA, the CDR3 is TGTGCCAGCAGCCGGGGACAGCCAGTTGATGGCTACACCTTC.